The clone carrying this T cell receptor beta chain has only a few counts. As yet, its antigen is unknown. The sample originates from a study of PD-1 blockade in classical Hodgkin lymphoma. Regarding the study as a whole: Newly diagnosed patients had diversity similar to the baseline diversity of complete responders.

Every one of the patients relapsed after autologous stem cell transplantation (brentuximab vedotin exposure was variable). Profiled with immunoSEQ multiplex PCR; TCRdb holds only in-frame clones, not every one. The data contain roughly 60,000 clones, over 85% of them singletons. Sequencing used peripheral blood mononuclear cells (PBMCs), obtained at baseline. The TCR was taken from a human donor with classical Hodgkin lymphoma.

DNA for the CDR3: TGTGCCAGCAGCTTAGGCCTGAACAATGAGCAGTTCTTC. Its protein product is CASSLGLNNEQFF. The chain links TRBV11-2 to TRBJ2-1, with unresolved D. V shed 1 base and J shed 5 bases, with 6 bases lying between them. This CDR3 has 13 amino acids. CDR1 and CDR2 from the germline V gene are SGHAT and FQNNGV.